At least ten counts were recorded for the clone carrying this T cell receptor beta chain. Its antigen is unknown. A 10-nucleotide random UMI tagged transcripts in template-switch 5'RACE cDNA synthesis. From the 5' RACE reads, TCRdb called clonotypes with MiXCR, one entry per CDR3 protein. Of approximately 80,000 distinct CDR3 sequences in the sample, 5.8% were seen once. This sample was taken from a study of neurological immune-mediated disorders. Broader study findings: Falling below healthy controls, multiple sclerosis showed the least TCR clonal expansion, while HTLV-1-associated myelopathy showed the most. No CDR3 amino acid sequences recurred among expanded clones across subjects, suggesting private repertoires in all groups.

The time point is: longitudinal time-point 2. The CDR3 contains 15 residues. Germline CDR1 reads MNHEY; CDR2 reads SVGAGI. Trimming shortened V by 6 bases and J by 4 bases, and 16 bases separated the two germline ends. This sequence joins TRBV6-5 and TRBJ2-1; tentatively, D is TRBD1 (6 bases). The sample comprised PBMCs. The source of this sequence is a woman aged 55-69 years with multiple sclerosis. The CDR3 loop is CASSTGTPFYNEQFF. In DNA, the CDR3 is TGTGCCAGCAGCACCGGGACACCGTTTTACAATGAGCAGTTCTTC.